This T cell receptor (beta chain) was observed in a study of blood T cell repertoires in COVID-19. Germline assignment: CDR1 MDHEN and CDR2 SYDVKM. Deletions cut 6 bases from V and 7 bases from J, with 16 bases between. The CDR3 spans 14 residues. In the source study's methods: The assay estimated nucleated cells by amplifying reference gene primers. The data were produced by immunoSEQ multiplex PCR, yet TCRdb's version contains in-frame clones alone and is incomplete. That table gives V, J and clone size, and the DNA gave D and trimming. The top ten clones hold about 7.4% of a sample with about 230,000 clones, roughly 80% of them seen once.

The sample comprised peripheral blood. The receptor was derived from a woman aged 80 or over with acute or convalescent COVID-19. This chain links TRBV28 with TRBJ1-5, with D tentatively TRBD1 (5 bases). CDR3 loop: CASRLGGEEQPQHF. The DNA of the CDR3 is TGTGCCAGCAGGCTGGGGGGGGAGGAGCAGCCCCAGCATTTT. Variable domain in full (rest from reference TRBV28 and TRBJ1-5): DVKVTQSSRYLVKRTGEKVFLECVQDMDHENMFWYRQDPGLGLRLIYFSYDVKMKEKGDIPEGYSVSREKKERFSLILESASTNQTSMYLCASRLGGEEQPQHFGDGTRLSIL.